Listed here are 6 T cell receptor beta chains from one sample, sequenced in a study of PD-1 blockade in classical Hodgkin lymphoma (TCRdb year 2020). This sample's time point label indicates: cycle 1 day 1 (C1D1), immediately before nivolumab initiation. Every trial patient had relapsed after autologous stem cell transplantation, and cohorts A, B and C differed in prior brentuximab vedotin exposure. Libraries were prepared through the immunoSEQ multiplex PCR assay. What TCRdb holds here is the immuneACCESS table cut down to in-frame rearrangements. Part of the clones is not present; checked against another copy, under half of the missing clones reflect an unresolved V gene, and the others are unexplained. Counted in this sample were about 41,000 clones; approximately 80% of them appeared once. The ten largest clonotypes hold approximately 20% of the sample. The specimen was peripheral blood mononuclear cells (PBMCs), collected at baseline. The source is a human donor with classical Hodgkin lymphoma.

This chain joins TRBV10-1 and TRBJ2-1, with 9 bases identical to TRBD1. Germline CDR1 and CDR2: WNHNN and SYGVQD (reference sequence). J gave up 2 bases and V 7 bases, and 6 bases lay outside the gene matches. The length of the CDR3 is 15 residues. In DNA, the CDR3 is TGCGCCAGCACCCCGGGACAGGGAACCTACAATGAGCAGTTCTTC. Translation gives CASTPGQGTYNEQFF.

The genes are TRBV27 and TRBJ2-7, with a tentative D call TRBD1 (6 bases). Trimming cost V 3 bases and J 3 bases, with 18 bases left between them. This CDR3 contains 16 residues. Germline V CDR1 and CDR2: MNHEY, SMNVEV (reference sequence). In DNA, the CDR3 is TGTGCCAGCAGTTTGAAAACAGGGCTGGAGTACTACGAGCAGTACTTC. This sequence encodes CASSLKTGLEYYEQYF.

The table lists this clone with a few counts. This chain uses TRBV10-3 with TRBJ2-2, with 8 bases aligning to TRBD2. The CDR3 has 14 amino acids. Trimming took 6 bases from V and 6 from J; bases not matched to a gene: 6. Germline V gene sequence: CDR1 ENHRY, CDR2 SYGVKD. For the CDR3, the DNA is TGTGCCATCAGCCCGGGGGGGGGCCCCGGGGAGCTGTTTTTT. This encodes CAISPGGGPGELFF.

The V call is TRBV9, the J call TRBJ2-3; TRBD2 aligns across 7 bases. This CDR3 comprises 15 residues. After removal of 1 base from V and 5 bases from J, the junction contained 7 bases not matched to a gene. CDR1 is SGDLS, CDR2 YYNGEE, per germline. The CDR3 spells CASSVRPAGEDTQYF. The CDR3 nucleotides are TGTGCCAGCAGCGTACGGCCCGCGGGGGAAGATACGCAGTATTTT.

This clone was counted once. The genes are TRBV10-3 and TRBJ2-1; 13 bases are shared with TRBD2. The germline V gene encodes CDR1 ENHRY and CDR2 SYGVKD. The ends lost 5 bases at V and 8 bases at J; junction bases unmatched: 12. The CDR3 extends over 17 amino acids. The CDR3 DNA reads as TGTGCCATCAGTCCTCCCAGGACTAGCGGGAGTTTCGATGAGCAGTTCTTC. This translates into CAISPPRTSGSFDEQFF.

For the CDR3, the DNA is TGTGCCAGCAGCCTAGGGGGAGGGGGGGAGACCCAGTACTTC. It is translated as CASSLGGGGETQYF. This sequence joins TRBV21-1 and TRBJ2-5; the DNA was not used to check the table's D call, TRBD2. TRBV21-1 is an annotated pseudogene. This CDR3 has 14 amino acids.